The 30 T cell receptor beta chains presented below share a single source sample, sequenced in a study of OX40 agonist ivuxolimab in advanced cancers. The method was immunoSEQ multiplex PCR; TCRdb's version includes in-frame clones alone and lacks a portion of them. Among 100,000 to 150,000 clones listed, under 95% were seen once. Sequenced here: CD4+ or CD8+ T cells sorted from blood, sampled in a trial of the OX40 agonist ivuxolimab. The receptors were gathered from an adult with an advanced solid tumor such as melanoma, head and neck, liver or kidney cancer.

In this sample, this clone turned up once. V usage is TRBV7-6 and J usage is TRBJ1-1; D not certain. Germline loops: CDR1 SGHVS, CDR2 FNYEAQ. V dropped 5 bases and J dropped 2 bases, with 15 bases sitting between them. The CDR3 sequence is 15 residues long. The CDR3 coding sequence is TGTGCCAGCAGCGTCGTAGAGGCTCTTAACACTGAAGCTTTCTTT. It specifies CASSVVEALNTEAFF.

This rearrangement joins TRBV5-1 to TRBJ1-1; possible D gene TRBD1, 6 bases. CDR3 length: 12 residues. Germline CDR1 and CDR2: SGHRS and YFSETQ. Trimming pared 4 bases from V and 3 bases from J, leaving 7 bases between. CDR3 protein: CASSPGDTEAFF. In DNA form, the CDR3 reads TGCGCCAGCAGCCCAGGGGACACTGAAGCTTTCTTT.

The chain joins TRBV5-1 to TRBJ1-4; D not resolved. The CDR3 is 14 amino acids. Germline-derived CDR1 and CDR2 are SGHRS and YFSETQ. V gave up 4 bases and J gave up 6 bases, with 13 bases separating them. The chain's CDR3 is CASSLTGEYEKLFF. CDR3 in DNA: TGCGCCAGCAGCCTCACTGGGGAGTATGAAAAACTGTTTTTT.

The CDR3 DNA reads as TGCGCCAGCAGCCAAGAAAGGAGCAGGGGGAACGGCTACACCTTC. Its translation: CASSQERSRGNGYTF. The chain joins TRBV4-3 to TRBJ1-2; TRBD1 matches 7 bases. The V and J ends lost 0 bases and 8 bases, in that order; junction bases with no gene match: 9. CDR3 length equals 15 residues. Germline lookup yields CDR1 LGHNA and CDR2 YSLEER.

V usage is TRBV6-5 and J usage is TRBJ1-4; D gene ambiguous. Germline assignment: CDR1 MNHEY and CDR2 SVGAGI. CDR3 length: 15 amino acids. V was cut by 5 bases and J by 8 bases, with 18 bases left in between. Here the CDR3 DNA reads TGTGCCAGCAGTACCTCCGGCGGAGGCCGAGAAAAACTGTTTTTT. Amino acid sequence: CASSTSGGGREKLFF.

The J gene is TRBJ1-5, the V gene TRBV27; perhaps TRBD1 as D (5 bases). The length of the CDR3 is 13 residues. Trimming took off 5 bases at V and 3 bases at J, with 8 bases between the two ends. Per germline, CDR1 MNHEY and CDR2 SMNVEV (reference sequence). The CDR3 region is CASSRQNNQPQHF. The CDR3 DNA sequence: TGTGCCAGCAGTCGACAGAACAATCAGCCCCAGCATTTT.

The chain carries TRBV15 and TRBJ2-5; 7 bases align to TRBD1. With V trimmed by 0 bases and J by 7 bases, 11 bases remained unmatched. This CDR3 contains 16 residues. Germline lookup yields CDR1 LNHNV and CDR2 YYDKDF (reference sequence). The CDR3 spells CATSREVGQAAGTQYF. CDR3 nucleotide sequence: TGTGCCACCAGCAGAGAAGTAGGACAGGCGGCGGGGACCCAGTACTTC.

V and J are TRBV6-5 and TRBJ2-7; TRBD1 aligns across 7 bases. Unmatched junction bases numbered 6, after V lost 7 bases and J lost 0 bases. Germline V CDR1 and CDR2: MNHEY, SVGAGI. This CDR3 has 14 residues. The CDR3 region is CASIRTGSSYEQYF. The CDR3 DNA sequence: TGTGCCAGCATAAGGACAGGCAGCTCCTACGAGCAGTACTTC.

The chain joins TRBV29-1 to TRBJ1-4, with 7 bases matching TRBD1. The CDR3 extends over 14 amino acids. From germline, CDR1 is SQVTM and CDR2 ANQGSEA. The trim removed 5 bases at V and 1 base at J, leaving 4 bases unmatched. In DNA, the CDR3 is TGCAGCGTTCGACAGGGAGTAACTAATGAAAAACTGTTTTTT. It encodes CSVRQGVTNEKLFF.

This clone was seen a single time. CDR3 protein: CASSLGEGSNQPQHF. DNA of the CDR3: TGTGCCAGCAGCTTGGGTGAGGGCAGCAATCAGCCCCAGCATTTT. This chain joins TRBV5-4 and TRBJ1-5; D is unclear. From germline, CDR1 is SGHNT and CDR2 YYREEE (reference sequence). This CDR3 region has 15 residues. V was trimmed by 0 bases and J by 1 base, leaving 8 bases between them.

The chain is built from TRBV12-5 and TRBJ2-3; TRBD2 agrees at 14 bases. CDR1 is LGHNT and CDR2 is FRNRAP in the germline V gene. The J segment lost 7 bases and the V segment lost 6 bases, leaving 27 bases of the junction unmatched. CDR3 length equals 22 residues. The CDR3 coding sequence is TGTGCTAGTGGCCCCGTCCGGGGACTCGACGGGACTAGCGGGAGTTACCCATATACGCAGTATTTT. Protein product: CASGPVRGLDGTSGSYPYTQYF.

This chain uses TRBV25-1 with TRBJ2-7; 10 bases match TRBD2. Germline trimming cut 2 bases from V and 3 bases from J; bases unmatched to any gene: 4. Germline CDR1 MGHDK, CDR2 SYGVNS. There are 15 residues in the CDR3. The CDR3: CASSEVGTSVYEQYF. DNA of the CDR3: TGTGCCAGCAGTGAAGTCGGGACTAGCGTCTACGAGCAGTACTTC.

This chain joins TRBV12-2 and TRBJ2-2; no DNA check was done on the table's D call, TRBD2. TRBV12-2 is listed as a pseudogene. The CDR3 consists of 18 residues. Written as DNA, the CDR3 is TGTGCAAGTCGCTTACTCGGGACTAGCGGGGGTGAGACCGGGGAGCTGTTTTTT. Encoded protein: CASRLLGTSGGETGELFF.

This clone was recorded only once. This chain links TRBV2 with TRBJ1-5; no definite D call. Trimming left V 2 bases short and J 2 bases short, with 16 bases between. The CDR3 has 17 residues. The germline V gene has CDR1 SNHLY and CDR2 FYNNEI. CDR3 in amino acids: CASSERPSGNRNQPQHF. CDR3 coding DNA: TGTGCCAGCAGTGAACGTCCTTCGGGTAATCGCAATCAGCCCCAGCATTTT.

The CDR3 DNA follows: TGTGCCAGCAGTTTGCGAGGGCTGGTGAACACTGAAGCTTTCTTT. Protein: CASSLRGLVNTEAFF. The J gene is TRBJ1-1, the V gene TRBV28; D not certain. The ends were cut back, 3 bases at V and 0 bases at J, with 11 bases in the middle. From germline, CDR1 is MDHEN and CDR2 SYDVKM. The CDR3 contains 15 residues.

The chain couples TRBV4-2 to TRBJ1-2; 7 bases fit TRBD1. CDR1 LGHNA and CDR2 YNFKEQ come from the germline V gene. CDR3 size: 18 residues. The junction had 18 bases not matched to a gene; V was cut back by 0 bases and J by 8 bases. The CDR3 region is CASSQDVGGSVRGRGYTF. The CDR3 DNA follows: TGTGCCAGCAGCCAAGATGTCGGTGGTAGTGTAAGGGGGCGAGGCTACACCTTC.

This chain joins TRBV5-4 and TRBJ2-3; TRBD2 agrees at 8 bases. Germline V gene sequence: CDR1 SGHNT, CDR2 YYREEE (reference sequence). V lost 0 bases and J lost 5; bases outside the gene matches: 2. CDR3 length equals 14 residues. DNA of the CDR3: TGTGCCAGCAGCTTGGCGGGGGGGATAGATACGCAGTATTTT. This translates into CASSLAGGIDTQYF.

This chain uses TRBV2 with TRBJ2-1, with 12 positions matching TRBD1. Germline V gene sequence: CDR1 SNHLY, CDR2 FYNNEI. CDR3 length: 15 residues. V was clipped by 6 bases and J by 6 bases; unmatched bases: 6. The CDR3 here is CASSLGQGARNEQFF. CDR3 DNA: TGTGCCAGCAGCCTGGGACAGGGGGCTCGCAATGAGCAGTTCTTC.

This clone was seen once. V is TRBV11-3 and J is TRBJ2-7, with D perhaps matching TRBD1 (6 bases). The CDR3 runs 13 residues. Germline values: CDR1 SGHNT, CDR2 YENEEA. V was trimmed by 4 bases and J by 4 bases, leaving 11 bases between them. The CDR3 protein is CASSYGRGYEQYF. CDR3 nucleotides: TGTGCCAGCAGCTACGGCAGGGGATACGAGCAGTACTTC.

The chain has TRBV19 and TRBJ1-4, with unresolved D. The CDR3 has 13 amino acids. Germline loops: CDR1 LNHDA, CDR2 SQIVND (reference sequence). Trimming took off 9 bases at V and 8 bases at J, with 16 bases between the two ends. CDR3 nucleotides: TGTGCCAGCACGCGGCGGGATCGGGAAAAACTGTTTTTT. Encoded protein: CASTRRDREKLFF.

The V and J genes are TRBV28 and TRBJ1-2; 9 bases fit TRBD1. Trimming removed 3 bases from V and 6 bases from J; junction bases left unmatched: 8. This CDR3 has 15 residues. Germline V CDR1 and CDR2: MDHEN, SYDVKM. The chain's CDR3 is CASSLAGTGWDGYTF. As DNA, the CDR3 is TGTGCCAGCAGTTTGGCTGGGACAGGGTGGGATGGCTACACCTTC.

The chain employs TRBV13 and TRBJ2-5; no definite D call. The CDR3 is 16 residues long. Trimming took off 0 bases at V and 3 bases at J, with 14 bases between the two ends. Per germline, CDR1 PRHDT and CDR2 FYEKMQ (reference sequence). The CDR3 DNA is TGTGCCAGCAGCTTAGGCCGACCACAGAGTGAAGAGACCCAGTACTTC. Residues: CASSLGRPQSEETQYF.

The genes are TRBV2 and TRBJ2-5, with 13 bases fitting TRBD2. The V and J ends lost 1 base and 3 bases, in that order; junction bases with no gene match: 5. CDR3 length: 17 residues. Germline CDR1 and CDR2: SNHLY and FYNNEI. This chain's CDR3 is CASSEDSGLAGEETQYF. The DNA of the CDR3 is TGTGCCAGCAGTGAAGACTCAGGACTAGCGGGAGAAGAGACCCAGTACTTC.

The chain recombines TRBV27 with TRBJ1-2; D gene uncertain. This CDR3 comprises 14 residues. Trimming cost V 8 bases and J 0 bases, with 13 bases left between them. Germline CDR1 is MNHEY and CDR2 is SMNVEV (reference sequence). DNA for the CDR3: TGTGCCAGCCCGAAGAAGGTATCTAACTATGGCTACACCTTC. This gives the protein CASPKKVSNYGYTF.

This clone was counted a single time. The J gene is TRBJ1-6, the V gene TRBV7-3; 8 positions match TRBD1. The CDR3 contains 18 residues. Germline V gene sequence: CDR1 SGHTA, CDR2 FQGTGA. Trimming took 2 bases from V and 5 from J; bases not matched to a gene: 11. In DNA form, the CDR3 reads TGTGCCAGCAGCTTACGGGCCCCGACAGGGGCGCATAATTCACCCCTCCACTTT. Its translation: CASSLRAPTGAHNSPLHF. The complete variable domain, with remaining parts taken from reference TRBV7-3 and TRBJ1-6, reads GAGVSQTPSNKVTEKGKYVELRCDPISGHTALYWYRQSLGQGPEFLIYFQGTGAADDSGLPNDRFFAVRPEGSVSTLKIQRTERGDSAVYLCASSLRAPTGAHNSPLHFGNGTRLTVT.

This rearrangement joins TRBV2 to TRBJ1-3, with D unclear. V was clipped by 2 bases and J by 0 bases, with 11 bases between them. The CDR3 spans 16 residues. Germline V lookup: CDR1 SNHLY, CDR2 FYNNEI. DNA for the CDR3: TGTGCCAGCAGTGAATTGACGGAGAGCTCTGGAAACACCATATATTTT. This gives the protein CASSELTESSGNTIYF.

This clone appeared a single time. The chain is built from TRBV6-5 and TRBJ1-1; the D is unclear. The CDR3 is 13 residues long. V was shortened by 5 bases and J by 0 bases, with 7 bases between the two germline ends. CDR1 is MNHEY, CDR2 SVGAGI, per germline. In DNA, the CDR3 is TGTGCCAGCAGTCCGGAGATGAACACTGAAGCTTTCTTT. This gives the protein CASSPEMNTEAFF.

The chain carries TRBV6-1 and TRBJ2-5; tentatively, D is TRBD1 or TRBD2 (6 bases each). The J call may be wrong; the DNA end is better matched by TRBJ2-7. The CDR3 extends over 16 amino acids. Germline V gene lookup returns CDR1 MNHNS and CDR2 SASEGT. The CDR3 is CASSERWPGEAYEQYF. The CDR3 bases are TGTGCCAGCAGTGAAAGGTGGCCAGGGGAGGCCTACGAGCAGTACTTC.

The sample holds one count of this clone. Other DNA sequences in the same sample also yield this CDR3. The chain carries TRBV7-2 and TRBJ1-2; D may be TRBD1 (6 bases). This CDR3 has 14 amino acids. V was pared by 1 base and J by 2 bases, with 8 bases between. Germline V lookup: CDR1 SGHTA, CDR2 FQGNSA. For the CDR3, the DNA is TGTGCCAGCAGCTTAGGAGACAGGAACTATGGCTACACCTTC. It specifies CASSLGDRNYGYTF.

The chain joins TRBV9 to TRBJ2-3; perhaps TRBD2 as D (5 bases). The CDR3 has 15 amino acids. V was pared by 3 bases and J by 5 bases, with 16 bases between. Germline V gene lookup returns CDR1 SGDLS and CDR2 YYNGEE. The CDR3 bases are TGTGCCAGCAGCGCAACTAGTTCGAACGGAGATACGCAGTATTTT. Translated, it gives CASSATSSNGDTQYF. The full variable domain, completed using reference TRBV9 and TRBJ2-3, is DSGVTQTPKHLITATGQRVTLRCSPRSGDLSVYWYQQSLDQGLQFLIQYYNGEERAKGNILERFSAQQFPDLHSELNLSSLELGDSALYFCASSATSSNGDTQYFGPGTRLTVL.